This TCR beta chain comes out of a study of T cell repertoires in cytomegalovirus infection. Turning to the study itself: CMV infection plus the matching HLA type was flagged by public TCR beta signatures.

This CDR3 comprises 15 residues. The germline V gene encodes CDR1 MNHEY and CDR2 SVGEGT. V was trimmed by 7 bases and J by 8 bases, leaving 21 bases between them. Study-wide results and limits: CMV-specific TCR beta clonotypes restricted by HLA-C dominated the ex vivo response. Cumulative frequency of public TCR beta families picked out carriers of CMV plus the relevant HLA.

Remarks on this clonotype: No antigen is known for it.

TCRdb recomputed calls from the reads with MiXCR, one row per CDR3 protein. The sample shows a few hundred thousand distinct CDR3 sequences, more than 25% of them seen only once. The chain employs TRBV6-2 or TRBV6-3 and TRBJ2-1; D possibly matches TRBD1 or TRBD2 (7 bases each). The TCR comes from a human donor in good health (CMV status not recorded). Some clones in this sample may be carry-over from other donors' samples. The sample was PBMCs. The CDR3 spells CASTQGGARLDEQFF. CDR3 bases: TGTGCCAGCACCCAGGGGGGGGCCCGGCTAGATGAGCAGTTCTTC.